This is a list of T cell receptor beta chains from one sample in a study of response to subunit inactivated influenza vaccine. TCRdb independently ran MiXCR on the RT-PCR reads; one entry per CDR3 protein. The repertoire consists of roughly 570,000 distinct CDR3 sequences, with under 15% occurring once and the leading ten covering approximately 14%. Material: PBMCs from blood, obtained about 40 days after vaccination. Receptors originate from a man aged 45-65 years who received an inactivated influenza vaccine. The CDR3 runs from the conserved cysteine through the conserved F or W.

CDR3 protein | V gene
CASSQVRWTVQETQYF | TRBV3-1
CASSLWRGDTYNEQFF | TRBV5-6
CASSAGSDNQPQHF | TRBV25-1
CASSPPGTSGRNEQFF | TRBV2
CSARDWANYEQYF | TRBV20-1
CAILSGTYEQYF | TRBV10-3
CSVVTGSTDTQYF | TRBV29-1
CSAQTANQPQHF | TRBV20-1
CASSLIAGGDDEQFF | TRBV5-4
CASSPTGLTGELFF | TRBV11-2
CASSPGGLGNQPQHF | TRBV19
CASSLARGGDNEQFF | TRBV5-1
CASSIGQGAREQYF | TRBV6-1
CASSYGGLAGYNEQFF | TRBV6-2/TRBV6-3
CASSLFGGTYNEQFF | TRBV7-2
CASSLISDQYF | TRBV28
CASSKTRGTSGRDTQYF | TRBV7-3
CASRGWDLSSYEQYF | TRBV2
CASSPGGYYNEQFF | TRBV18
CATLGGVGELFF | TRBV10-3
CASNNYNEQFF | TRBV12-3/TRBV12-4
CASSQGPTATSNQPQHF | TRBV4-1
CASSQEREGLNEQFF | TRBV4-2
CASSLSGHEQYF | TRBV12-3/TRBV12-4
CASSPGPTLSYEQYF | TRBV7-7
CASSFRDKNTGELFF | TRBV7-8
CASSLASGDQPQHF | TRBV7-9
CASSGSGPQNEQFF | TRBV5-1
CATSGNKANTGELFF | TRBV15
CSARDGGGISNEQFF | TRBV20-1
CASSWGLEAGELFF | TRBV5-6
CAIRLASSYNEQFF | TRBV10-3
CATGTGGSGANVLTF | TRBV5-1
CATSDPRDRGSDEQFF | TRBV24-1
CASSSLVGSTDTQYF | TRBV4-1
CSAREGTGRNQPQHF | TRBV20-1
CATSDLGGLAWDEQFF | TRBV24-1
CASSLETGTEQYF | TRBV12-3/TRBV12-4
CASRPGVNEQFF | TRBV12-3/TRBV12-4
CASSTLGPSTEAFF | TRBV6-1